The present T cell receptor beta chain was sequenced within a study of blood T cell repertoires in COVID-19 (TCRdb year 2020). About the investigation overall: ImmuneRACE Cohort 3 recovered participants were defined by two consecutive negative NP/OP PCR tests, healthcare professional clearance, or symptom resolution. Samples covering the acute and convalescent phases of COVID-19 were provided by collaborators in the United States, Italy and Spain. The prospective study material was composed of cDNA or gDNA derived from T cells, B-cell-depleted T cells, or PBMCs. The dataset comprised deeply sampled blood TCRbeta repertoires from subjects exposed to, actively infected with, or recovered from COVID-19. The repertoires were released in a freely available public database intended as a resource for research on the immune response to SARS-CoV-2. Samples were obtained from the ongoing ImmuneRACE study (first 160 participants) and from over a thousand subjects provided by 6 global collaborators. Sample metadata almost always included a de-identified subject ID, COVID-19 status, age in years and sex. HLA class I and class II types, where available, came from metadata supplied by the sample provider rather than from assay-based typing.

The paper as a whole reports these results and caveats: The amount of clinical and demographic metadata varied by source and participant and was provided uncurated.

Notes on this clone: The clone's antigen remains unknown. No base qualities exist here, and no much larger clone lies one base off it.

Inclusive of the bounding cysteine and phenylalanine, the CDR3 is 14 residues long. Only the CDR3 portion is preserved as DNA: 42 bases, with reading frame beginning at the first base. From V the trimming removes 2 bases and from J it removes 7 bases, while the gene matches leave 6 bases of the junction unaccounted for. The CDR1 and CDR2 encoded by the germline V gene are SGHDT and YYEEEE. The immunoSEQ Assay, a bias-controlled multiplex PCR, was used to amplify TCRbeta CDR3 regions from genomic DNA. Turning to the authors' computational methods: The number of nucleated cells in each sample was estimated from the amplification of reference gene primers within the assay. To quantify the absolute abundance of each unique TCRbeta CDR3 rearrangement, sequence reads were collapsed and filtered. For each sample, productive Simpson clonality was calculated as the square root of Simpson's diversity index over productive rearrangements. Here the immuneACCESS table is served through TCRdb, limited to in-frame sequences with V and J called. Missing clones are a known gap in these copies; in checked studies unresolved V genes cover under half, and the rest lacks a known reason. From that table come the V and J calls and clone size; the DNA was used to work out D and trimming. This sample has about 280,000 clones in its table, and about 88% of those were observed once. The ten top clones hold around 2% of the sample.

Participants in the prospective study were enrolled through a virtual design, were aged about 18 to 100 years, and lived in approximately 24 United States geographic areas. In the prospective study, participants were assigned to cohorts based on the clinical history participants reported in a screening survey and a study questionnaire. In the prospective study, mobile phlebotomists collected whole blood, serum and a nasopharyngeal or oropharyngeal swab from each participant. Participants in the prospective study had the option to provide additional blood draws and questionnaires over a 2-month period. Before DNA extraction, blood samples from the prospective study were shipped at room temperature or frozen.

The source is a woman aged 55-69 years in a cohort exposed to, infected with or recovered from COVID-19 (not recorded which). Sequencing used PBMCs or T cells enriched from blood (not recorded which). The chain joins TRBV5-6 to TRBJ1-2, and 9 junction bases match TRBD1. The CDR3 protein sequence reads: CASSFGTGPLGYTF. The nucleotide sequence is given as TGTGCCAGCAGCTTTGGGACAGGGCCCCTTGGCTACACCTTC.